Below, 20 T cell receptor beta chains from the same sample are listed, as sequenced in a study of T-cell memory formation after mild COVID-19. TCRdb reprocessed the 5' RACE reads via MiXCR and lists one record per CDR3 protein. The sample contains nearly 110,000 distinct CDR3 sequences, around an eighth of which appear only once. The sequencing sample was made of PBMCs or a T cell subset sorted from them (not recorded which). The source of these receptors is a man aged 18 to 29 who had mild COVID-19 (a few samples of this study predate the infection). Cell type and time point are not known.

This clonotype was detected many times. The rearrangement links TRBV29-1 to TRBJ2-3, with D possibly TRBD2 on 6 matching bases. Per germline, CDR1 SQVTM and CDR2 ANQGSEA. Trimming cost V 2 bases and J 2 bases, with 11 bases left between them. The CDR3 totals 14 residues. The CDR3 DNA reads as TGCAGCGTTGAACCGGGAGAACTCACAGATACGCAGTATTTT. Translated, it gives CSVEPGELTDTQYF.

In this sample, this clonotype turned up once. The chain combines TRBV25-1 with TRBJ2-2; D possibly corresponds to TRBD1 (6 bases). CDR1 and CDR2 from the germline V gene are MGHDK and SYGVNS. V was trimmed by 1 base and J by 0 bases, leaving 9 bases between them. This CDR3 has 16 amino acids. CDR3 bases: TGTGCCAGCAGTGAATGGCGACAGGCGAACACCGGGGAGCTGTTTTTT. Its translation: CASSEWRQANTGELFF.

This clonotype was observed a few times. V and J are TRBV6-2 or TRBV6-3 and TRBJ2-3; perhaps D is TRBD1 or TRBD2 (5 bases each). This CDR3 comprises 14 residues. Per the germline V gene, CDR1 is MNHEY and CDR2 is SVGEGT. Trimming pared 8 bases from V and 0 bases from J, leaving 12 bases between. Here the CDR3 reads CASRDASSTDTQYF. Written as DNA, the CDR3 is TGTGCCAGCCGGGACGCATCTAGCACAGATACGCAGTATTTT.

This clonotype appeared many times. CDR3 nucleotides: TGCGCCAGCAGCTTCGGCGGGTACAATGAGCAGTTCTTC. Its protein product is CASSFGGYNEQFF. The chain employs TRBV5-1 and TRBJ2-1, with D perhaps TRBD2 (5 bases). V was shortened by 2 bases and J by 4 bases, with 7 bases between the two germline ends. CDR3 length: 13 amino acids. Germline CDR1 and CDR2: SGHRS and YFSETQ.

The CDR3 sequence: CASSTSGGVEQYV. As DNA, the CDR3 is TGTGCCAGCAGCACTAGCGGGGGTGTTGAGCAGTACGTC. This rearrangement joins TRBV6-6 to TRBJ2-7; TRBD2 matches at 11 bases. The CDR3 contains 13 residues. J lost 7 bases, V lost 6 bases, and 5 bases had no gene match. The germline V gene has CDR1 MNHNY and CDR2 SVGAGI (reference sequence).

This chain connects TRBV6-6 to TRBJ2-7; 8 nucleotides match TRBD1. Trimming at V came to 0 bases and at J to 5 bases, leaving 9 bases not matched to a gene. CDR3 size: 16 residues. CDR1 MNHNY and CDR2 SVGAGI come from the germline V gene (reference sequence). DNA for the CDR3: TGTGCCAGCAGTTACTCGAGAGACAGGGGCCGGAACGAGCAGTACGTC. It encodes CASSYSRDRGRNEQYV.

The rearrangement links TRBV29-1 to TRBJ1-2; D is uncertain. V was clipped by 4 bases and J by 5 bases, with 5 bases between them. The CDR3 totals 10 residues. The germline CDR1 and CDR2 sequences are SQVTM and ANQGSEA. DNA of the CDR3: TGCAGCGTTGGTAGTTATGGCTACACCTTC. Its translation: CSVGSYGYTF.

This rearrangement joins TRBV4-3 to TRBJ2-1; no clear D. CDR1 and CDR2 from the germline V gene are LGHNA and YSLEER. This CDR3 has 15 residues. V gave up 1 base and J gave up 7 bases, with 14 bases separating them. This chain's CDR3 is CASSQGPTTWNEQFF. The CDR3 DNA is TGCGCCAGCAGCCAAGGCCCAACAACATGGAATGAGCAGTTCTTC.

The V gene is TRBV10-2, the J gene TRBJ2-5, with D possibly matching TRBD1 (6 bases). With 2 bases removed from V and 1 base from J, the gap between germline ends came to 20 bases. The CDR3 is made up of 18 amino acids. Germline lookup yields CDR1 WSHSY and CDR2 SAAADI. As DNA, the CDR3 is TGCGCCAGCAGTGAGACCAATACCCCGGACAGTACCCAAGAGACCCAGTACTTC. This gives the protein CASSETNTPDSTQETQYF.

The table lists this clonotype with a few counts. The V call is TRBV4-1, the J call TRBJ2-7, with D perhaps TRBD1 or TRBD2 (6 bases each). Germline V gene sequence: CDR1 MGHRA, CDR2 YSYEKL. There are 14 residues in the CDR3. Trimming removed 0 bases at V and 6 bases at J, with 12 bases between. The CDR3 DNA reads TGCGCCAGCAGCCAAGATCTTCGGGGGCTCGAGCAGTACTTC. This translates into CASSQDLRGLEQYF.

This clonotype was counted between two and nine times. V is TRBV6-2 or TRBV6-3 and J is TRBJ1-2; D is ambiguous. Germline CDR1 and CDR2: MNHEY and SVGEGT. The CDR3 covers 11 residues. Trimming cost V 2 bases and J 7 bases, with 5 bases left between them. The CDR3 bases are TGTGCCAGCAGTTACCCCCTTGGCTACACCTTC. Protein product: CASSYPLGYTF.

This clonotype was observed many times. The CDR3 DNA sequence: TGTGCCAGCAGCCATCGGGGATCCTACGAGCAGTACTTC. It specifies CASSHRGSYEQYF. J is TRBJ2-7 and V is TRBV16; tentatively, D is TRBD2 (5 bases). Trimming removed 3 bases from V and 1 base from J, with 7 bases in between. Per the germline V gene, CDR1 is KGHSY and CDR2 is FQNENV. The CDR3 extends over 13 amino acids.

This clonotype was observed a handful of times. The chain couples TRBV29-1 to TRBJ1-1; 7 bases fit TRBD1. The CDR3 sequence is 16 residues long. Germline assignment: CDR1 SQVTM and CDR2 ANQGSEA. V trimming: 1 base; J trimming: 0 bases; junction bases outside the gene matches: 8. CDR3 DNA sequence: TGCAGCGTTGAAGGTAGCTGGGGACAGATGAACACTGAAGCTTTCTTT. This codes for CSVEGSWGQMNTEAFF. Full variable domain (remainder filled in from reference TRBV29-1 and TRBJ1-1): SAVISQKPSRDICQRGTSLTIQCQVDSQVTMMFWYRQQPGQSLTLIATANQGSEATYESGFVIDKFPISRPNLTFSTLTVSNMSPEDSSIYLCSVEGSWGQMNTEAFFGQGTRLTVV.

Here the CDR3 reads CASSLGPPSEQYV. In nucleotides, the CDR3 is TGTGCCAGCAGCCTGGGACCCCCGAGTGAGCAGTACGTC. This chain connects TRBV6-6 to TRBJ2-7; D is tentatively TRBD1 or TRBD2 (5 bases each). V dropped 6 bases and J dropped 7 bases, with 16 bases sitting between them. The CDR3 covers 13 residues. Germline CDR1 and CDR2: MNHNY and SVGAGI (reference sequence).

This clonotype was observed many times. This chain uses TRBV5-1 with TRBJ1-3, with D hard to call. This CDR3 region has 17 residues. V was shortened by 4 bases and J by 1 base, with 18 bases between the two germline ends. Germline assignment: CDR1 SGHRS and CDR2 YFSETQ. CDR3 sequence reads: CASSPVGGVPSGNTIYF. CDR3 nucleotides: TGCGCCAGCAGCCCGGTTGGTGGGGTACCTTCTGGAAACACCATATATTTT.

This clonotype was observed a handful of times. The J gene is TRBJ1-5, the V gene TRBV12-3 or TRBV12-4; no definite D call. Deletions cut 3 bases from V and 4 bases from J, with 10 bases between. This CDR3 spans 14 amino acids. The CDR3 DNA sequence: TGTGCCAGCAGTTTGGAACGTAGGAATCAGCCCCAGCATTTT. Its protein product is CASSLERRNQPQHF.

The chain has TRBV5-5 and TRBJ1-1, with 7 positions matching TRBD1. J gave up 5 bases and V 2 bases, and 3 bases lay outside the gene matches. The CDR3 loop spans 13 amino acids. Germline V gives CDR1 SGHKS, CDR2 YYEKEE (reference sequence). The DNA for the CDR3 is TGTGCCAGCAGCTTTAAGGGGGCAACTGAAGCTTTCTTT. Residues: CASSFKGATEAFF.

This clonotype was counted only a few times. The rearrangement uses TRBV5-1 and TRBJ2-1, with 8 positions matching TRBD1. The CDR3 sequence is 14 residues long. Trimming at V came to 0 bases and at J to 5 bases, leaving 1 base not matched to a gene. From germline, CDR1 is SGHRS and CDR2 YFSETQ. The CDR3 loop is CASSLGQGNNEQFF. As DNA, the CDR3 is TGCGCCAGCAGCTTGGGACAGGGGAACAATGAGCAGTTCTTC.

This chain uses TRBV7-9 with TRBJ2-2, with D possibly being TRBD1 (6 bases). V lost 1 base, J lost 4 bases, and 13 bases lay in between. Germline V gene sequence: CDR1 SEHNR, CDR2 FQNEAQ (reference sequence). This CDR3 spans 16 amino acids. CDR3 nucleotides: TGTGCCAGCAGCTTAGGACAGGCAGGAGGCACCGGGGAGCTGTTTTTT. It yields the protein CASSLGQAGGTGELFF.

In regard to this clonotype: Just one base apart from a much larger clone, this may be a read error. V gene TRBV7-2 combines with J gene TRBJ1-1; D is uncertain. This CDR3 is 16 amino acids long. Trimming removed 3 bases at V and 3 bases at J, with 17 bases between. CDR1 and CDR2 (germline): SGHTA, FQGNSA. Here the CDR3 DNA reads TGTGCCAGCAGCTTCCTCTTAGCGGGTTGGGACACTGAAGCTTTCTTT. Amino acids: CASSFLLAGWDTEAFF.